Listed below are T cell receptor beta chains from one sample, sequenced in a study of long-term antiretroviral therapy in people with HIV. Here immunoSEQ multiplex PCR was the method, and the copy in TCRdb shows in-frame clones only, minus some. In the table there are 25,000 to 35,000 clones, 91% of which are singletons. The sample was unsorted PBMCs, taken 3.1 years after starting antiretroviral therapy. Receptors were obtained from a man in his late teens or twenties with HIV. The CDR3 runs from the conserved cysteine through the conserved F or W. Each record gives: D gene, V gene, J gene, CDR3 DNA, CDR3 protein. D genes are given only for firm matches.

TRBD2	TRBV4-3	TRBJ2-1	TGCGCCAGCAGCCGGGGGGGGTCCTACAATGAGCAGTTCTTC	CASSRGGSYNEQFF
TRBD2	TRBV5-8	TRBJ2-1	TGTGCCAGCAGCTTGACACTTTCGGGAGGAACTTACAATGAGCAGTTCTTC	CASSLTLSGGTYNEQFF
.	TRBV4-3	TRBJ1-1	TGCGCCAGCAGCCCTAGGGCGTTTGGGGGGGCGGTGGGTTCGAACACTGAAGCTTTCTTT	CASSPRAFGGAVGSNTEAFF
.	TRBV7-3	TRBJ2-3	TGTGCCAGCAGCTTAGTAGGGGGGGCTACAGATACGCAGTATTTT	CASSLVGGATDTQYF
TRBD2	TRBV7-2	TRBJ2-2	TGTGCCAGCAGCTTTCGGGGGGTACGGGGCACCGGGGAGCTGTTTTTT	CASSFRGVRGTGELFF
.	TRBV4-3	TRBJ2-5	TGCGCCAGCAGCCAAGAACGGCAGGGGCACGGGGAGACCCAGTACTTC	CASSQERQGHGETQYF
.	TRBV5-1	TRBJ2-5	TGCGCCAGCAGCTTGGGACTGGAAGAGACCCAGTACTTC	CASSLGLEETQYF
TRBD1	TRBV4-1	TRBJ2-7	TGCGCCAGCAGCCTTCAGACAGGGGGACTTTACGAGCAGTACTTC	CASSLQTGGLYEQYF
.	TRBV2	TRBJ2-2	TGTGCCAGCAGTGACGAGAAGGCAGGGTCTCACGGGGAGCTGTTTTTT	CASSDEKAGSHGELFF
.	TRBV5-4	TRBJ1-2	TGTGCCAGCAGCTTGCTCACTCGAGGGGGAGGCTACACCTTC	CASSLLTRGGGYTF